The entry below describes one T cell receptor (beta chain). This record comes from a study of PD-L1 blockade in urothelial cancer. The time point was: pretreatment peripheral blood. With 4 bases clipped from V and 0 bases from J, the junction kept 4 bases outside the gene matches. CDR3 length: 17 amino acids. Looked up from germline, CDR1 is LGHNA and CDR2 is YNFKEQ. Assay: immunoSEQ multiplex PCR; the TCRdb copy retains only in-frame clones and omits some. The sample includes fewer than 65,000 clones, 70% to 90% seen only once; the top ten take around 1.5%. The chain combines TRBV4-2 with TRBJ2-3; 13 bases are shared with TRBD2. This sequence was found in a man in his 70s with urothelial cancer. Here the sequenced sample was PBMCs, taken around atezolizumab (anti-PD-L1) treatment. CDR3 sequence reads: CASSPGLAGFSTDTQYF. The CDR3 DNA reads TGTGCCAGCAGCCCGGGACTAGCGGGATTTAGCACAGATACGCAGTATTTT.